This T cell receptor (beta chain) was identified during a study of blood T cells in healthy people across ages. The CDR3 is 15 residues long. Germline CDR1 MNHNS, CDR2 SASEGT. Combining a sample-barcoded 5' primer with a J-beta primer mix, a second PCR ran for roughly 6 to 11 cycles. MiXCR, run by TCRdb on the 5' RACE reads, gives a single entry per CDR3 protein. The sample lists 1.2 million to 1.5 million distinct CDR3 sequences, roughly 59% occurring once. Sequenced sample: blood. The TCR was taken from a man aged 18-30 years in good health. J is TRBJ2-5 and V is TRBV6-1; maybe TRBD2 (6 bases). The J call may not be correct, given that the DNA end is closer to TRBJ2-7. The CDR3 here is CASSEDGGVTYEQYF. Written as DNA, the CDR3 is TGTGCCAGCAGTGAAGACGGCGGGGTCACCTACGAGCAGTACTTC.